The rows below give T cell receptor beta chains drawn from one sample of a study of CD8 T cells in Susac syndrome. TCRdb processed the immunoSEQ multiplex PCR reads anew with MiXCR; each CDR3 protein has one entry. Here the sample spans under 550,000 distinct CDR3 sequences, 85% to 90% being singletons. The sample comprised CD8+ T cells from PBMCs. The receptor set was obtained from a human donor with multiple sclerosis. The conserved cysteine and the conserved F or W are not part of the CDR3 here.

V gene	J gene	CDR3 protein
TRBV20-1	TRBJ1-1	SARDLGRENTEAF
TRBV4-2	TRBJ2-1	ASSQGGRGYEQF
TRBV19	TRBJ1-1	ASSIYADTEAF
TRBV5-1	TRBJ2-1	ASSSDLAGVIWVYNEQF
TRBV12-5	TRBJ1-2	ASATDGYGYT
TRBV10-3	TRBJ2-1	AIRSMTSGYNEQF
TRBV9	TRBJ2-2	ASSAAEDNGELF
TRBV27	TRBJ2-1	ASTLGTDSTYNEQF
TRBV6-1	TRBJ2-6	ASKRDSPSGANVLT
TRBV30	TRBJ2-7	AWSPGQVPYEQY
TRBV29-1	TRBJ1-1	SVKRTGHWAF